This T cell receptor (beta chain) was sequenced in a study of blood T cell repertoires in COVID-19. Study summary: T cells, B-cell-depleted T cells, or PBMCs supplied cDNA or gDNA.

Some clones are missing from TCRdb's copy, which holds only in-frame ones; the method was immunoSEQ multiplex PCR. The sample holds some 110,000 clones, 65% to 80% seen once. This CDR3 contains 14 residues. After removal of 8 bases from V and 10 bases from J, the junction contained 12 bases not matched to a gene. Germline loops: CDR1 GTSNPN, CDR2 SVGIG (reference sequence). The chain uses TRBV30 and TRBJ1-6; 9 bases map to TRBD1. The sequencing sample was made of peripheral blood. The origin of this receptor is a man between 65 and 79 years old with acute or convalescent COVID-19. The CDR3, as DNA: TGTGCCCGGTCTTCCGGGACAGGGCGCTCACCCCTCCACTTT. This translates into CARSSGTGRSPLHF.